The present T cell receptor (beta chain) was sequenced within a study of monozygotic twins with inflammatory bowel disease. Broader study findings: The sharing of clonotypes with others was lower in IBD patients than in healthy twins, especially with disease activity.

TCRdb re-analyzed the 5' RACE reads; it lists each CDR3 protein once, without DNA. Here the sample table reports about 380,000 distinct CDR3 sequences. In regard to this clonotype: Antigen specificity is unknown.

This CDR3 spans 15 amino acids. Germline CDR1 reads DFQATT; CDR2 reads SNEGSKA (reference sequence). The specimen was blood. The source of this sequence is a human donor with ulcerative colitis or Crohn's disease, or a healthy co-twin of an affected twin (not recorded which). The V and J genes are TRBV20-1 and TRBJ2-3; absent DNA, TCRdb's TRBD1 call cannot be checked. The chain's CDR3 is CSAPRTGNIQDTQYF.